The entry below describes one T cell receptor beta chain. Its antigen is still unknown. Other DNA sequences in the same sample also yield this CDR3. V shed 4 bases and J 1 base; nucleotides not matched to a gene: 0. The length of the CDR3 is 14 residues. Germline V lookup: CDR1 LNHDA, CDR2 SQIVND (reference sequence). The data originate from a study of graft-versus-host responses after intestinal transplantation. On the study more broadly: Among the recipients, transplants were multivisceral, liver-intestinal, or isolated intestinal. All recipients were given anti-thymocyte globulin induction, and tacrolimus and steroids were then administered for 2 to 4 years. Study-wide points: With peak circulating GvH clone levels came an association with early post-transplant HvG declines. GvH clones turned up in recipient marrow; some had shown up first in ileum or blood.

TCRdb keeps only in-frame clones here, not all; method: immunoSEQ multiplex PCR. The sample has about 50,000 clones, around 90% seen once. The sequencing used unstimulated CD4+ T cells sorted from spleen or lymph node cells, collected before transplant. The chain recombines TRBV19 with TRBJ2-2; TRBD2 matches 7 bases. This clonotype originated in a human donor who was the organ donor for an intestinal transplant. The CDR3 loop is CASSTSGNTGELFF. The CDR3 bases are TGTGCCAGTAGTACTAGCGGGAACACCGGGGAGCTGTTTTTT.